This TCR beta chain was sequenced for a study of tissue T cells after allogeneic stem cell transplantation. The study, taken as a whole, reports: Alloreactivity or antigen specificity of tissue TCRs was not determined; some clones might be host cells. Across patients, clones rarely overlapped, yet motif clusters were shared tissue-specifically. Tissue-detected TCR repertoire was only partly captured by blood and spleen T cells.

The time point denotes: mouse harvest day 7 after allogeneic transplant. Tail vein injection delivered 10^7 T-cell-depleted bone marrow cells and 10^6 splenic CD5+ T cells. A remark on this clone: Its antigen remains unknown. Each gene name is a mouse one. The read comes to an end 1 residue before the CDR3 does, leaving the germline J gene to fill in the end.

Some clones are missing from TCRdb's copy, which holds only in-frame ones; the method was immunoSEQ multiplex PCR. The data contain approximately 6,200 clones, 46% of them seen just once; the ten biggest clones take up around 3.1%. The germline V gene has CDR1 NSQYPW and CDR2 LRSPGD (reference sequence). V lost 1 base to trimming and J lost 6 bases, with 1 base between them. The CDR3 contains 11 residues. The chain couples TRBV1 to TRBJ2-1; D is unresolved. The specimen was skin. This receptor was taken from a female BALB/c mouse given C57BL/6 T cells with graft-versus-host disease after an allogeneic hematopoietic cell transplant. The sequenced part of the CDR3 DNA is TGCACCTGCAGTGCAGCTGCTGAGCAGTTC. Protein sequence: CTCSAAAEQF. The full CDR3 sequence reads CTCSAAAEQFF.